This paragraph covers one T cell receptor (beta chain) sequence. Its specificity is not known. CD4+CD25+CD127- Tregs, CD4+CD25- non-Tregs, CD4 and CD8 cells were sorted. The sample comes from a study of Tregs in tolerant kidney transplant recipients. Libraries were prepared by immunoSEQ multiplex PCR; TCRdb keeps only in-frame clonotypes and omits some of them. This sample carries approximately 15,000 clones, around four fifths of them seen once, and the ten largest clones take approximately 1.5%. Study outcomes and limitations: Antigen-driven expansion was suggested because donor-specific Tregs expanded more than all Tregs in tolerant patients. Few patients were studied, so findings need validation in larger groups.

CDR1 and CDR2 (germline): SGDLS, YYNGEE. Germline trimming cut 4 bases from V and 7 bases from J; bases unmatched to any gene: 7. The length of the CDR3 is 13 residues. V and J are TRBV9 and TRBJ1-1, with 7 bases matching TRBD1. Here the sequenced sample was Tregs from blood, taken before the transplant. The sequence was obtained from a human donor who received a combined kidney and bone marrow transplant. In nucleotides, the CDR3 is TGTGCCAGCAGCCCGACAGGGATGGGTGAAGCTTTCTTT. It yields the protein CASSPTGMGEAFF.